Listed here is a single T cell receptor beta chain. Its antigen is currently unknown. This sample was included in a study of T cell responses to AZD1222 COVID-19 vaccine. Trimming left V 7 bases short and J 5 bases short, with 14 bases between. Germline V gene lookup returns CDR1 LGHDT and CDR2 YNNKEL (reference sequence). CDR3 length: 13 amino acids. General study findings and limits: Vaccination with two AZD1222 doses was followed by a rise in Spike-specific TCR breadth and depth. Clonal diversity was possibly underestimated, and the donors were mostly white British, with more females.

Method: immunoSEQ multiplex PCR; TCRdb's copy keeps in-frame clones and lacks some. The data contain roughly 100,000 clones, about nine tenths of them singletons. The clonotype originates from an adult in good health. The V call is TRBV3-1 (or the pseudogene TRBV3-2), the J call TRBJ1-2; D is perhaps TRBD1 (5 bases). Sequenced here: peripheral blood, sampled on day 0 of AZD1222 vaccination. This chain's CDR3 is CASNPGGGYGYTF. For the CDR3, the DNA is TGTGCCAGCAACCCGGGGGGTGGGTATGGCTACACCTTC.